The 27 T cell receptor beta chains presented below share a single source sample, sequenced in a study of patients and donors after allogeneic stem cell transplantation. TCRdb ran MiXCR on the RT-PCR reads and lists one entry per CDR3 protein. The sample lists around 70,000 distinct CDR3 sequences, around 27% seen once, with about 25% in the top ten. Sequenced sample: blood, either unsorted or a sorted T cell fraction (not recorded which). Source of these receptors: a human donor who was either an allogeneic HSCT recipient or a stem cell or donor lymphocyte infusion donor (not recorded which). It is not recorded whose cells these are; they may come from a transplant donor.

This clonotype was seen only a few times. The V call is TRBV6-2 or TRBV6-3, the J call TRBJ2-5; D perhaps matches TRBD2 (5 bases). CDR3 length: 14 residues. Trimming stripped 6 bases from V and 1 base from J, with 12 bases between. The germline V gene has CDR1 MNHEY and CDR2 SVGEGT. CDR3 nucleotides: TGTGCCAGCAGCCGACGACTAACCCAAGAGACCCAGTACTTC. Translation: CASSRRLTQETQYF.

There are many counts of this clonotype. The V call is TRBV12-3 or TRBV12-4, the J call TRBJ1-5, with a tentative D call TRBD1 (6 bases). The CDR3 has 17 residues. Trimming pared 5 bases from V and 0 bases from J, leaving 17 bases between. CDR3 amino acids: CASSHRDTRYSNQPQHF. For the CDR3, the DNA is TGTGCCAGCAGTCACCGGGACACACGTTATAGCAATCAGCCCCAGCATTTT.

The chain joins TRBV7-3 to TRBJ1-1; 7 nucleotides line up with TRBD1. Per germline, CDR1 SGHTA and CDR2 FQGTGA. The CDR3 runs 14 residues. With V trimmed by 4 bases and J by 2 bases, 4 bases remained unmatched. The chain's CDR3 is CASSSTGANTEAFF. The CDR3 DNA follows: TGTGCCAGCAGCTCTACAGGGGCCAACACTGAAGCTTTCTTT.

The V call is TRBV10-3, the J call TRBJ1-4; D not resolved. The CDR3 contains 14 residues. Germline-derived CDR1 and CDR2 are ENHRY and SYGVKD. V lost 10 bases, J lost 2 bases, and 14 bases lay in between. The CDR3 DNA follows: TGTGCCACCCGACGGACGCTCACTAATGAAAAACTGTTTTTT. It is translated as CATRRTLTNEKLFF.

This clonotype was found many times. The chain is built from TRBV15 and TRBJ1-1; D gene ambiguous. The germline V gene encodes CDR1 LNHNV and CDR2 YYDKDF (reference sequence). Trimming left V 0 bases short and J 0 bases short, with 8 bases between. The CDR3 loop spans 15 amino acids. CDR3 in DNA: TGTGCCACCAGCAGAGAACCGGGTATGAACACTGAAGCTTTCTTT. Its translation: CATSREPGMNTEAFF. Supplemented by reference TRBV15 and TRBJ1-1, the full variable domain reads DAMVIQNPRYQVTQFGKPVTLSCSQTLNHNVMYWYQQKSSQAPKLLFHYYDKDFNNEADTPDNFQSRRPNTSFCFLDIRSPGLGDTAMYLCATSREPGMNTEAFFGQGTRLTVV.

Only a few counts were recorded for this clonotype. Sequence at one end of the junction differs from germline and may be a read error. The chain employs TRBV12-3 or TRBV12-4 and TRBJ1-1, with 8 nucleotides matching TRBD1. This CDR3 is built from 14 residues. CDR3 nucleotide sequence: TGTGCCAGCAGTGCGGACAGGGCGAACGCTGAAGCTTTCTTT. Residues: CASSADRANAEAFF.

By sample share, this clonotype is medium-sized (0.01 to 0.1%). The chain links TRBV5-1 to TRBJ1-2; TRBD1 might be the D (5 bases). This CDR3 is built from 16 residues. V lost 4 bases, J lost 1 base, and 17 bases lay in between. Germline V gene data show CDR1 as SGHRS and CDR2 as YFSETQ. CDR3: CASSPLEEGNNYGYTF. The CDR3 nucleotides are TGCGCCAGCAGCCCGCTCGAGGAGGGGAATAACTATGGCTACACCTTC.

This clonotype was counted a few times. The chain links TRBV6-2 or TRBV6-3 to TRBJ1-1, with D hard to call. Germline values: CDR1 MNHEY, CDR2 SVGEGT. With 6 bases removed from V and 2 bases from J, the gap between germline ends came to 16 bases. The CDR3 is made up of 15 amino acids. The CDR3: CASSLRPTANTEAFF. The CDR3, as DNA: TGTGCCAGCAGCCTACGACCCACAGCTAACACTGAAGCTTTCTTT.

A few counts support this clonotype. The V call is TRBV20-1, the J call TRBJ1-1; D is possibly TRBD1 (5 bases). Looked up from germline, CDR1 is DFQATT and CDR2 is SNEGSKA (reference sequence). The CDR3 is made up of 13 amino acids. Trimming shortened V by 1 base and J by 4 bases, and 10 bases separated the two germline ends. CDR3 region: CSARGQLGTEAFF. DNA of the CDR3: TGCAGTGCTAGAGGACAGTTGGGCACTGAAGCTTTCTTT.

The V and J genes are TRBV24-1 and TRBJ2-2; 12 bases fit TRBD2. The CDR3 sequence is 17 residues long. The junction had 9 bases not matched to a gene; V was cut back by 4 bases and J by 7 bases. The germline V gene has CDR1 KGHDR and CDR2 SFDVKD. The CDR3 reads CATSDPTSGSSSGELFF. CDR3 sequence (DNA): TGTGCCACCAGTGACCCGACTAGCGGGAGTTCGAGCGGGGAGCTGTTTTTT.

This clonotype occurred a few times. The V call is TRBV12-3 or TRBV12-4, the J call TRBJ2-7; D possibly corresponds to TRBD1 (5 bases). The ends were cut back, 3 bases at V and 1 base at J, with 10 bases in the middle. The length of the CDR3 is 14 residues. This chain's CDR3 is CASSFTAGSYEQYF. CDR3 in DNA: TGTGCCAGCAGTTTTACGGCAGGGTCCTACGAGCAGTACTTC.

The rearrangement links TRBV29-1 to TRBJ1-2; 10 bases match TRBD1. This CDR3 region has 16 residues. The germline V gene encodes CDR1 SQVTM and CDR2 ANQGSEA. With V trimmed by 2 bases and J by 1 base, 7 bases remained unmatched. In DNA form, the CDR3 reads TGCAGCGTTGAACCCCCTCGGGACAGGGGTAACTATGGCTACACCTTC. Translated, it gives CSVEPPRDRGNYGYTF.

The chain couples TRBV23-1 to TRBJ1-5; TRBD1 aligns across 7 bases. TRBV23-1 is noted as an ORF with a role that remains uncertain. Trimming took 7 bases from V and 5 from J; bases not matched to a gene: 8. The CDR3 consists of 14 residues. CDR3 DNA sequence: TGCGCCAGCAATTTGGGACAGAGGGATCAGCCCCAGCATTTT. Protein: CASNLGQRDQPQHF.

This clonotype was observed a handful of times. The rearrangement links TRBV20-1 to TRBJ1-6; D perhaps matches TRBD1 (6 bases). The CDR3 runs 18 residues. The germline V and J ends were trimmed by 1 base and 0 bases, with 16 bases remaining between them. Germline lookup yields CDR1 DFQATT and CDR2 SNEGSKA (reference sequence). The CDR3 DNA sequence: TGCAGTGCTAGAGCCTCAAAACAGGACAGCTCCTATAATTCACCCCTCCACTTT. Translation gives CSARASKQDSSYNSPLHF.

The chain recombines TRBV18 with TRBJ2-1; the match to TRBD2 covers 13 bases. The germline V gene has CDR1 KGHSH and CDR2 LQKENI. The CDR3 loop spans 15 amino acids. The J segment lost 6 bases and the V segment lost 3 bases, leaving 2 bases of the junction unmatched. The DNA for the CDR3 is TGTGCCAGCTCACCCCGGACTAGCGGGGGCAATGAGCAGTTCTTC. It yields the protein CASSPRTSGGNEQFF.

This clonotype was seen only a few times. The V and J genes are TRBV20-1 and TRBJ2-1; 15 nucleotides align to TRBD2. J gave up 4 bases and V 1 base, and 11 bases lay outside the gene matches. CDR3 length equals 19 residues. From germline, CDR1 is DFQATT and CDR2 SNEGSKA (reference sequence). In nucleotides, the CDR3 is TGCAGTGCTAGAGTCCCCGGACTAGCGGGAGGGGATCCTTACAATGAGCAGTTCTTC. Translating it yields CSARVPGLAGGDPYNEQFF.

This clonotype appeared a few times. The rearrangement joins TRBV5-1 to TRBJ1-1; tentatively, D is TRBD1 (5 bases). CDR1 is SGHRS and CDR2 is YFSETQ in the germline V gene. CDR3 length equals 11 residues. V was trimmed by 0 bases and J by 10 bases, leaving 7 bases between them. CDR3 loop: CASSLVGRAFF. The CDR3 nucleotides are TGCGCCAGCAGCTTGGTGGGGCGAGCTTTCTTT. The full variable domain, with the rest looked up from reference TRBV5-1 and TRBJ1-1, is KAGVTQTPRYLIKTRGQQVTLSCSPISGHRSVSWYQQTPGQGLQFLFEYFSETQRNKGNFPGRFSGRQFSNSRSEMNVSTLELGDSALYLCASSLVGRAFFGQGTRLTVV.

The gene calls are TRBV12-3 or TRBV12-4 and TRBJ2-5, with 9 bases aligning to TRBD1. The V and J ends lost 5 bases and 2 bases, in that order; junction bases with no gene match: 6. This CDR3 is built from 15 residues. CDR3 sequence reads: CASSRQGVSQETQYF. DNA for the CDR3: TGTGCCAGCAGTCGACAGGGGGTATCGCAAGAGACCCAGTACTTC.

The rearrangement uses TRBV30 and TRBJ1-1, with D perhaps matching TRBD1 (6 bases). Trimming removed 4 bases from V and 11 bases from J, with 20 bases in between. The CDR3 runs 13 residues. Per the germline V gene, CDR1 is GTSNPN and CDR2 is SVGIG (reference sequence). The CDR3 here is CAWKLQTGRGAFF. DNA of the CDR3: TGTGCCTGGAAGCTACAAACAGGGAGAGGGGCTTTCTTT.

This sequence joins TRBV29-1 and TRBJ2-1; 11 bases map to TRBD2. J gave up 6 bases and V 7 bases, and 5 bases lay outside the gene matches. CDR3 length: 13 amino acids. Germline CDR1 and CDR2: SQVTM and ANQGSEA. For the CDR3, the DNA is TGCAGCGCTTTAGCGGGAGGGGGCAATGAGCAGTTCTTC. Translating it yields CSALAGGGNEQFF.

This clonotype was seen more than once but under ten times. The rearrangement uses TRBV24-1 and TRBJ2-3, with D unclear. V shed 2 bases and J shed 6 bases, with 17 bases lying between them. CDR1 and CDR2 from the germline V gene are KGHDR and SFDVKD. The CDR3 length is 16 residues. CDR3 coding DNA: TGTGCCACCAGTGATTCAGGAAGACCACCGTGGGATACGCAGTATTTT. It specifies CATSDSGRPPWDTQYF.

By sample share, this clonotype is medium-sized. As DNA, the CDR3 is TGTGCCAGCAGTTTAAGGATTAACCTCGATCAGCCCCAGCATTTT. Protein: CASSLRINLDQPQHF. The genes are TRBV12-3 or TRBV12-4 and TRBJ1-5, with D hard to call. The CDR3 length is 15 residues. Trimming took off 2 bases at V and 5 bases at J, with 13 bases between the two ends.

This clonotype was observed a few times. The chain is built from TRBV5-1 and TRBJ1-6; 7 bases are shared with TRBD1. In germline, CDR1 is SGHRS, CDR2 YFSETQ. The CDR3 spans 14 residues. The junction had 4 bases not matched to a gene; V was cut back by 0 bases and J by 10 bases. The CDR3, as DNA: TGCGCCAGCAGCTTGGAGGGGGCCCTATCACCCCTCCACTTT. Amino acid sequence: CASSLEGALSPLHF.

This chain joins TRBV7-2 and TRBJ1-1; 9 bases agree with TRBD1. The CDR3 totals 18 residues. The V gene end was trimmed by 1 base and the J gene end by 1 base; junction bases not matched to a gene: 10. CDR1 SGHTA and CDR2 FQGNSA come from the germline V gene. The CDR3 region is CASSLVLTGGRANTEAFF. The CDR3 nucleotides read TGTGCCAGCAGCTTAGTTCTTACAGGGGGCAGAGCGAACACTGAAGCTTTCTTT.

The chain joins TRBV6-5 to TRBJ2-1; D might be TRBD1 (6 bases). CDR3 size: 15 residues. Looked up from germline, CDR1 is MNHEY and CDR2 is SVGAGI. The germline V and J ends were trimmed by 0 bases and 16 bases, with 22 bases remaining between them. In DNA form, the CDR3 reads TGTGCCAGCAGTTACTCGAGTCCTGGGCAGGGGAAACGATTCTTC. It encodes CASSYSSPGQGKRFF.

The chain employs TRBV18 and TRBJ1-1; weak D call: TRBD1 (6 bases). Trimming shortened V by 3 bases and J by 4 bases, and 12 bases separated the two germline ends. This CDR3 region has 14 residues. The germline gives CDR1 KGHSH, CDR2 LQKENI. CDR3 in DNA: TGTGCCAGCTCACCGAATACAGGGAGCACTGAAGCTTTCTTT. Its translation: CASSPNTGSTEAFF.

The chain uses TRBV5-6 and TRBJ2-1; D might be TRBD1 (6 bases). The length of the CDR3 is 13 residues. With 4 bases removed from V and 7 bases from J, the gap between germline ends came to 12 bases. Germline V gene data show CDR1 as SGHDT and CDR2 as YYEEEE. CDR3: CASSPGTFNEQFF. The CDR3 region has the DNA TGTGCCAGCAGCCCGGGGACATTTAATGAGCAGTTCTTC.